These 24 T cell receptor beta chains were all obtained from the same sample, sequenced in a study of tumor and adjacent non-tumor tissue in lung cancer. TCRbeta libraries were built with three rounds of nested PCR, modified from ARM-PCR. Each CDR3 protein gets one entry after TCRdb re-called the multiplex PCR reads with MiXCR. The sample carries approximately 120,000 distinct CDR3 sequences, roughly three fifths recorded once. The template was RNA from unsorted bulk tissue. Distant lung tissue was collected more than 3 cm away from the tumor edge. Specimen: distant non-tumor lung tissue. Receptor source: a man aged 55 to 69 with non-small cell lung cancer.

With regard to this clonotype: This clone may be a read error of a much larger clone one base away. The chain employs TRBV5-4 and TRBJ1-4, with 9 bases identical to TRBD1. Trimming removed 4 bases from V and 8 bases from J; junction bases left unmatched: 6. CDR1 is SGHNT and CDR2 is YYREEE in the germline V gene (reference sequence). The CDR3 is 14 residues long. The DNA of the CDR3 is TGTGCCAGCAGCAAGGGACAGGGTCGGGAAAAACTGTTTTTT. Translation gives CASSKGQGREKLFF.

As to this clonotype: This could be a read error, since a much larger clone is one nucleotide away. Because it lacks the conserved phenylalanine or tryptophan at the end, this CDR3 is likely a read error. This sequence joins TRBV13 and TRBJ2-5, with 8 bases aligning to TRBD2. The CDR3 is made up of 14 amino acids. The junction had 8 bases not matched to a gene; V was cut back by 4 bases and J by 7 bases. CDR1 is PRHDT, CDR2 FYEKMQ, per germline (reference sequence). The CDR3 DNA reads TGTGCCAGCAGCTCCTCCGGGACTAGGGGGACCCAGTACTTA. Protein product: CASSSSGTRGTQYL.

Points on this clonotype: Likely a read error: the CDR3 ends without its conserved phenylalanine or tryptophan. The gene calls are TRBV29-1 and TRBJ1-2; D gene ambiguous. The CDR3 has 12 amino acids. Per the germline V gene, CDR1 is SQVTM and CDR2 is ANQGSEA. The V end lost 3 bases, the J end lost 6 bases, and 11 bases lay between the germline ends. This CDR3 is CSVDGLVDGYTI. The CDR3 nucleotides are TGCAGCGTTGACGGGCTTGTTGATGGCTACACCATC.

The chain employs TRBV6-5 and TRBJ1-1, with D hard to call. The CDR3 contains 14 residues. V lost 7 bases to trimming and J lost 7 bases, with 19 bases between them. Per the germline V gene, CDR1 is MNHEY and CDR2 is SVGAGI. In DNA form, the CDR3 reads TGTGCCAGCATCAAGGGTAAGGACGTCTATGAAGCTTTCTTT. Translated, it gives CASIKGKDVYEAFF.

In its sample, this clonotype was seen a few times. This may be a read error: a much more frequent sequence differs by one nucleotide. The chain links TRBV7-8 to TRBJ1-2; D possibly corresponds to TRBD1 (5 bases). The length of the CDR3 is 15 residues. V shed 8 bases and J shed 2 bases, with 18 bases lying between them. Germline CDR1 and CDR2: SGHVS and FQNEAQ. CDR3 bases: TGTGCCAGCGGCCCATCTTCTGGGGGGAACTATGGCTACACCTTC. It is translated as CASGPSSGGNYGYTF.

This rearrangement joins TRBV12-3 or TRBV12-4 to TRBJ1-2; D is ambiguous. V lost 11 bases to trimming and J lost 2 bases, with 15 bases between them. This CDR3 spans 13 amino acids. CDR3: CAHSNSVNYGYTF. The CDR3 DNA reads as TGTGCCCACAGTAACTCAGTCAACTATGGCTACACCTTC.

This clonotype was detected many times. The chain is built from TRBV6-6 and TRBJ2-7; TRBD1 agrees at 8 bases. The CDR3 spans 13 residues. V trimming: 1 base; J trimming: 5 bases; junction bases outside the gene matches: 1. From germline, CDR1 is MNHNY and CDR2 SVGAGI (reference sequence). The CDR3 DNA is TGTGCCAGCAGTTACTTACAGGGGGACGAGCAGTACTTC. As protein: CASSYLQGDEQYF.

This clonotype ranks as medium-sized. V usage is TRBV4-3 and J usage is TRBJ2-3; possible D gene TRBD2, 6 bases. CDR3 length equals 13 residues. In germline, CDR1 is LGHNA, CDR2 YSLEER. V was pared by 5 bases and J by 6 bases, with 12 bases between. CDR3: CASSASREDTQYF. The CDR3 DNA reads as TGCGCCAGCAGCGCAAGCCGGGAGGATACGCAGTATTTT.

Regarding this clonotype: Relative to the germline gene, one junction end is altered; a read error may explain this. This rearrangement joins TRBV11-3 to TRBJ2-3; D may match TRBD1 or TRBD2 (5 bases each). CDR1 and CDR2 from the germline V gene are SGHNT and YENEEA. The length of the CDR3 is 15 residues. This CDR3 is CASSPRPRGTGTQYF. Here the CDR3 DNA reads TGTGCCAGCAGCCCGCGCCCTCGGGGCACAGGTACGCAGTATTTT.

This clonotype turned up a few times. The chain is built from TRBV2 and TRBJ2-2; D remains unclear. The CDR3 spans 14 residues. The germline V gene has CDR1 SNHLY and CDR2 FYNNEI. Trimming removed 3 bases at V and 1 base at J, with 6 bases between. CDR3 sequence: CASSDRQNTGELFF. Written as DNA, the CDR3 is TGTGCCAGCAGTGATAGGCAGAACACCGGGGAGCTGTTTTTT. The full variable domain, its missing parts supplied by reference TRBV2 and TRBJ2-2, is EPEVTQTPSHQVTQMGQEVILRCVPISNHLYFYWYRQILGQKVEFLVSFYNNEISEKSEIFDDQFSVERPDGSNFTLKIRSTKLEDSAMYFCASSDRQNTGELFFGEGSRLTVL.

As for this clonotype: This may arise from a read error, as a much more abundant clone is one base away. This chain joins TRBV20-1 and TRBJ1-1, with unresolved D. Germline V gives CDR1 DFQATT, CDR2 SNEGSKA (reference sequence). Trimming shortened V by 3 bases and J by 1 base, and 9 bases separated the two germline ends. The CDR3 consists of 13 residues. CDR3 sequence (DNA): TGCAGTGCTAGTGTTCCAGAGAACACTGAAGCTTTCTTT. It is translated as CSASVPENTEAFF.

Regarding this clonotype: A read error may be the cause here, since a much bigger clone is one base away. The chain links TRBV12-3 or TRBV12-4 to TRBJ1-1; 7 bases align to TRBD1. The CDR3 is 13 amino acids. V gave up 11 bases and J gave up 7 bases; unmatched junction bases: 13. The CDR3 sequence: CAGMEQGRFEAFF. In nucleotides, the CDR3 is TGTGCCGGCATGGAACAGGGGCGCTTTGAAGCTTTCTTT.

The chain is built from TRBV29-1 and TRBJ1-1, with D possibly matching TRBD1 (6 bases). The CDR3 has 13 residues. Trimming removed 4 bases from V and 14 bases from J, with 23 bases in between. Germline-derived CDR1 and CDR2 are SQVTM and ANQGSEA. As DNA, the CDR3 is TGCAGCGTTGTGGGACATGGGGATACTGGAGCCTTCTTT. Translated: CSVVGHGDTGAFF.

The chain is built from TRBV20-1 and TRBJ2-1, with 14 bases matching TRBD2. The CDR3 covers 14 residues. The J segment lost 10 bases and the V segment lost 5 bases, leaving 7 bases of the junction unmatched. CDR1 and CDR2 (germline): DFQATT, SNEGSKA (reference sequence). The CDR3 protein is CSASGTSGSQEQFF. The CDR3 DNA sequence: TGCAGTGCTTCCGGGACTAGCGGGAGTCAGGAGCAGTTCTTC.

This clonotype was observed at least ten times. The chain carries TRBV5-5 and TRBJ1-6; D call uncertain. In germline, CDR1 is SGHKS, CDR2 YYEKEE (reference sequence). The length of the CDR3 is 16 residues. The V gene lost 4 bases and the J gene lost 4 bases, with 15 bases spanning the gap. As DNA, the CDR3 is TGTGCCAGCAGCCCAAACCCAGGACGGTATAATTCACCCCTCCACTTT. Translation gives CASSPNPGRYNSPLHF. Complete variable domain (other parts from reference TRBV5-5 and TRBJ1-6): DAGVTQSPTHLIKTRGQQVTLRCSPISGHKSVSWYQQVLGQGPQFIFQYYEKEERGRGNFPDRFSARQFPNYSSELNVNALLLGDSALYLCASSPNPGRYNSPLHFGNGTRLTVT.

Many counts were recorded for this clonotype. The rearrangement links TRBV6-6 to TRBJ1-6; 9 bases align to TRBD1. The length of the CDR3 is 13 residues. J gave up 17 bases and V 5 bases, and 10 bases lay outside the gene matches. The germline gives CDR1 MNHNY, CDR2 SVGAGI (reference sequence). The CDR3, as DNA: TGTGCCAGCAGTCCGGGACAGGGTATCTTATTCCACTTT. Translating gives CASSPGQGILFHF.

For this clonotype: It is likely a read error, because the conserved phenylalanine at the end of the CDR3 is missing. The CDR3 here is CASSYSTIYNEQFL. Written as DNA, the CDR3 is TGTGCCAGCAGTTACTCGACAATCTATAATGAGCAGTTCCTC. J is TRBJ2-1 and V is TRBV6-2 or TRBV6-3; D is uncertain. CDR3 length: 14 residues. Germline lookup yields CDR1 MNHEY and CDR2 SVGEGT. V lost 0 bases, J lost 7 bases, and 10 bases lay in between.

Only a few counts were recorded for this clonotype. The CDR3 here is CASRPGTGYYNEQFF. The CDR3 nucleotides read TGCGCCAGCAGACCCGGGACAGGGTACTACAATGAGCAGTTCTTC. The genes are TRBV5-1 and TRBJ2-1, with 9 bases aligning to TRBD1. Germline-derived CDR1 and CDR2 are SGHRS and YFSETQ. Unmatched junction bases numbered 6, after V lost 5 bases and J lost 3 bases. The CDR3 covers 15 residues.

This clonotype was detected only once. An end of the junction does not agree with germline; a read error may underlie this. This sequence joins TRBV4-1 and TRBJ1-2; no clear D gene. Germline CDR1 MGHRA, CDR2 YSYEKL. This CDR3 has 13 amino acids. In DNA, the CDR3 is TGTGCCAGCAGCCAAGATGGTTACTGTGGCTACACCTTC. Its protein is CASSQDGYCGYTF.

This clonotype showed up just once. Likely a read error: the CDR3 ends without its conserved phenylalanine or tryptophan. The chain combines TRBV6-5 with TRBJ1-1, with 7 bases aligning to TRBD1. Per germline, CDR1 MNHEY and CDR2 SVGAGI. The CDR3 totals 18 residues. Trimming removed 4 bases from V and 5 bases from J; junction bases left unmatched: 19. The CDR3, as DNA: TGTGCCAGCAGTTCACTACTAGGACAGGCGGGAAGGGAGACTGAAGCTTTCGTT. It codes for CASSSLLGQAGRETEAFV.

On this clonotype itself: A read error is possible here, since a much larger clone lies one base away. This chain uses TRBV6-6 with TRBJ2-7, with 10 bases identical to TRBD1. The germline V gene encodes CDR1 MNHNY and CDR2 SVGAGI (reference sequence). This CDR3 has 11 amino acids. The CDR3 loop reads CVARDRGEQYF. The CDR3 DNA sequence: TGTGTCGCCCGGGACAGGGGCGAGCAGTACTTC.

Remarks on this clonotype: The CDR3 does not end in the conserved phenylalanine or tryptophan, so this is likely a read error. The chain has TRBV5-6 and TRBJ1-5, with D possibly matching TRBD1 (5 bases). Trimming took 1 base from V and 7 from J, leaving 12 bases between them. CDR3 length equals 14 residues. Germline CDR1 is SGHDT and CDR2 is YYEEEE. This CDR3 reads CASSLLGVGQPQHL. The DNA for the CDR3 is TGTGCCAGCAGCTTGTTGGGGGTGGGGCAGCCCCAGCATTTG.

As regards this clonotype: A much bigger clone sits one base away, suggesting this may be a read error. This chain uses TRBV7-9 with TRBJ1-5, with D possibly TRBD1 on 6 matching bases. The germline V gene encodes CDR1 SEHNR and CDR2 FQNEAQ (reference sequence). This CDR3 contains 14 residues. CDR3 in DNA: TGTGCCAGCAGCTCCATGGACAGCGATCAGCCCCAGCTTTTT. It is translated as CASSSMDSDQPQLF.

Regarding this clonotype: Because the CDR3 is missing its conserved closing phenylalanine or tryptophan, this is likely a read error. This sequence joins TRBV29-1 and TRBJ2-5; possibly TRBD2 for D (6 bases). Germline assignment: CDR1 SQVTM and CDR2 ANQGSEA. V was trimmed by 5 bases and J by 2 bases, leaving 18 bases between them. This CDR3 spans 15 amino acids. The DNA for the CDR3 is TGCAGCGTTTCCCTCAACAGGAGGGTTCAAGAGACCCAGTACATC. As protein: CSVSLNRRVQETQYI.